The entry below gives a single TCR beta chain sequence along with its context. Its target is not known. TCRdb itself ran the reads through MiXCR, one entry per CDR3 protein. Here the sample spans approximately 500,000 distinct CDR3 sequences, approximately 16% being singletons. The data were obtained in a study of T cell repertoires in cytomegalovirus infection. Study context: Public signatures in TCR beta pointed to CMV infection and matching HLA type.

Findings and caveats of the study: There were carriers of CMV plus the relevant HLA, and cumulative public TCR beta family frequency identified them. Ex vivo responses were dominated by HLA-C-restricted CMV-specific TCR beta clonotypes.

Sequencing was performed on CD8+ T cells from PBMCs. This TCR came from a human donor in good health (CMV status not recorded). Some clones in this sample may be carry-over from other donors' samples.

The DNA for the CDR3 is TGCAGTGCCCAAGGAACCGGGACTAGCGAAATCTACGAGCAGTACTTC. Amino acid sequence: CSAQGTGTSEIYEQYF. The chain employs TRBV20-1 and TRBJ2-7, with 10 bases that match TRBD2. The V gene's germline CDR1 is DFQATT and CDR2 SNEGSKA (reference sequence). With V trimmed by 6 bases and J by 3 bases, 14 bases remained unmatched. The CDR3 consists of 16 residues.